The 11 T cell receptor beta chains given below trace back to one sample, sequenced in a study of OX40 agonist ivuxolimab in advanced cancers. The repertoire was sequenced with immunoSEQ multiplex PCR; TCRdb's copy has only in-frame clones and lacks some. Of roughly 79,000 clones listed, around 92% are singletons. Specimen: CD4+ or CD8+ T cells sorted from blood, collected in a trial of the OX40 agonist ivuxolimab. The receptors shown here come from an adult with an advanced solid tumor such as melanoma, head and neck, liver or kidney cancer.

V gene TRBV27 combines with J gene TRBJ2-7; D not resolved. Germline CDR1 MNHEY, CDR2 SMNVEV (reference sequence). The CDR3 is 14 residues long. V lost 5 bases and J 5 bases, leaving 16 bases between the germline ends. CDR3 protein: CASSGISGPHEQYF. Written as DNA, the CDR3 is TGTGCCAGCAGTGGAATTTCGGGTCCACACGAGCAGTACTTC.

This clone was observed once. The J gene is TRBJ2-5, the V gene TRBV7-2; 7 bases map to TRBD1. The CDR3 is 17 amino acids. V shed 2 bases, J shed 3 bases, and the junction held 12 bases outside the gene matches. The V gene's germline CDR1 is SGHTA and CDR2 FQGNSA. The CDR3 DNA is TGTGCCAGCAGCTTATGGTCCGAAGGGACAGTGGAAGAGACCCAGTACTTC. Translation: CASSLWSEGTVEETQYF.

V gene TRBV5-1 combines with J gene TRBJ2-7; D may be TRBD2 (5 bases). CDR1 SGHRS and CDR2 YFSETQ come from the germline V gene. This CDR3 region has 13 residues. Trimming cost V 0 bases and J 3 bases, with 7 bases left between them. In nucleotides, the CDR3 is TGCGCCAGCAGCTTGGCACGGGGCTACGAGCAGTACTTC. It is translated as CASSLARGYEQYF. The variable domain in full, with the rest retrieved from reference TRBV5-1 and TRBJ2-7, is KAGVTQTPRYLIKTRGQQVTLSCSPISGHRSVSWYQQTPGQGLQFLFEYFSETQRNKGNFPGRFSGRQFSNSRSEMNVSTLELGDSALYLCASSLARGYEQYFGPGTRLTVT.

This chain joins TRBV19 and TRBJ1-6, with D maybe TRBD1 (6 bases). CDR1 is LNHDA, CDR2 SQIVND, per germline (reference sequence). This CDR3 region has 15 residues. Between the trimmed V and J ends, which lost 4 bases and 8 bases, there was a span of 15 bases. The DNA of the CDR3 is TGTGCCAGTAGTAATTGGGGGCCAGGGGATTCACCCCTCCACTTT. Encoded protein: CASSNWGPGDSPLHF. The full variable domain, in which reference TRBV19 and TRBJ1-6 provide the parts outside the CDR3, is DGGITQSPKYLFRKEGQNVTLSCEQNLNHDAMYWYRQDPGQGLRLIYYSQIVNDFQKGDIAEGYSVSREKKESFPLTVTSAQKNPTAFYLCASSNWGPGDSPLHFGNGTRLTVT.

The chain joins TRBV10-3 to TRBJ2-7; TRBD1 is a possible D gene (6 bases). CDR1 ENHRY and CDR2 SYGVKD come from the germline V gene. The CDR3 runs 12 residues. V was cut by 6 bases and J by 3 bases, with 9 bases left in between. CDR3 loop: CAIRNRVYEQYF. In nucleotides, the CDR3 is TGTGCCATCAGAAACAGGGTCTACGAGCAGTACTTC.

This clone was recorded once. This chain links TRBV7-9 with TRBJ2-7; D call uncertain. CDR1 and CDR2 (germline): SEHNR, FQNEAQ (reference sequence). CDR3 length equals 16 residues. Trimming took 1 base from V and 1 from J, leaving 14 bases between them. Here the CDR3 DNA reads TGTGCCAGCAGCTTAGTTCCCCCAGACGTATCCTACGAGCAGTACTTC. Protein: CASSLVPPDVSYEQYF.

The chain recombines TRBV5-6 with TRBJ2-7, with D perhaps TRBD1 (6 bases). Germline lookup yields CDR1 SGHDT and CDR2 YYEEEE. The CDR3 totals 15 residues. V was shortened by 4 bases and J by 1 base, with 15 bases between the two germline ends. This CDR3 is CASSLGPGESYEQYF. The CDR3 DNA is TGTGCCAGCAGCCTGGGGCCAGGGGAGTCCTACGAGCAGTACTTC. Based on the CDR3 plus reference TRBV5-6 and TRBJ2-7, the full variable domain is DAGVTQSPTHLIKTRGQQVTLRCSPKSGHDTVSWYQQALGQGPQFIFQYYEEEERQRGNFPDRFSGHQFPNYSSELNVNALLLGDSALYLCASSLGPGESYEQYFGPGTRLTVT.

This sequence joins TRBV6-1 and TRBJ1-3; D is uncertain. The V and J ends lost 1 base and 5 bases respectively, with 9 bases between them. The CDR3 loop spans 14 amino acids. Germline V gene data show CDR1 as MNHNS and CDR2 as SASEGT. In nucleotides, the CDR3 is TGTGCCAGCAGTGAAGAGTCAGCTCGAAACACCATATATTTT. Translated, it gives CASSEESARNTIYF.

This chain uses TRBV6-5 with TRBJ2-5; tentative D call: TRBD2 (5 bases). CDR3 length equals 15 residues. The V gene's germline CDR1 is MNHEY and CDR2 SVGAGI. The V gene lost 2 bases and the J gene lost 0 bases, with 10 bases spanning the gap. In DNA, the CDR3 is TGTGCCAGCAGTTACCTACTGGAGGACCAAGAGACCCAGTACTTC. It yields the protein CASSYLLEDQETQYF.

The chain's CDR3 is CASPSDPGPIETQYF. The CDR3 DNA reads as TGTGCCAGCCCGTCCGACCCGGGTCCCATAGAGACCCAGTACTTC. This rearrangement joins TRBV2 to TRBJ2-5, with D unclear. Germline V CDR1 and CDR2: SNHLY, FYNNEI. With 8 bases removed from V and 4 bases from J, the gap between germline ends came to 20 bases. The CDR3 is 15 residues long. Drawing the rest from reference TRBV2 and TRBJ2-5, the complete variable domain is EPEVTQTPSHQVTQMGQEVILRCVPISNHLYFYWYRQILGQKVEFLVSFYNNEISEKSEIFDDQFSVERPDGSNFTLKIRSTKLEDSAMYFCASPSDPGPIETQYFGPGTRLLVL.

The J gene is TRBJ1-2, the V gene TRBV5-4; D remains unclear. Germline V gives CDR1 SGHNT, CDR2 YYREEE (reference sequence). The CDR3 has 15 amino acids. V lost 0 bases and J lost 3, with 12 bases in between. The CDR3 reads CASSLAGQVHYGYTF. The CDR3 coding sequence is TGTGCCAGCAGCTTGGCCGGGCAGGTTCACTATGGCTACACCTTC.